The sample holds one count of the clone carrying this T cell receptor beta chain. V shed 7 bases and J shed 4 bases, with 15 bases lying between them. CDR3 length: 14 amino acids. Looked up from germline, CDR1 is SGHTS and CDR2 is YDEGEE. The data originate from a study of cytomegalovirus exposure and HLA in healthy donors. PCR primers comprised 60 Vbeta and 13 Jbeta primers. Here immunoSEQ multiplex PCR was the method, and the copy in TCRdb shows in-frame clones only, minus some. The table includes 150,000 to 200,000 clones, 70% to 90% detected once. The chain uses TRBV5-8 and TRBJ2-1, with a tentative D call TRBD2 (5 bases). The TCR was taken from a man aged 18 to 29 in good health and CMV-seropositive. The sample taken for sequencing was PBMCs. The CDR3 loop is CASEIGSVYNEQFF. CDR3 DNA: TGTGCCAGCGAAATCGGTAGCGTGTACAATGAGCAGTTCTTC. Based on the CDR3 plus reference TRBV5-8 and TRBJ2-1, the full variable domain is EAGVTQSPTHLIKTRGQQATLRCSPISGHTSVYWYQQALGLGLQFLLWYDEGEERNRGNFPPRFSGRQFPNYSSELNVNALELEDSALYLCASEIGSVYNEQFFGPGTRLTVL.